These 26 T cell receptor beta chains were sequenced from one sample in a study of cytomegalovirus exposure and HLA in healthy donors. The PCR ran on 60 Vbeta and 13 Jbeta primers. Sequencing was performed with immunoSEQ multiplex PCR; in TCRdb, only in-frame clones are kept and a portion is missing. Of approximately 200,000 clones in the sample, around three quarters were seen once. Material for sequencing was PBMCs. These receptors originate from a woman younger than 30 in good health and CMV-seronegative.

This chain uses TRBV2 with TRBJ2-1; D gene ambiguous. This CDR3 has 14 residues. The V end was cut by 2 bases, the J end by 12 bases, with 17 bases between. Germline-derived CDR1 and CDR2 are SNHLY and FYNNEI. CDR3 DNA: TGTGCCAGCAGTGAACAGGCCTCACCGTACGCGCAGTTCTTC. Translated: CASSEQASPYAQFF. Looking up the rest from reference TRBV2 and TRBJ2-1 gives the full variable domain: EPEVTQTPSHQVTQMGQEVILRCVPISNHLYFYWYRQILGQKVEFLVSFYNNEISEKSEIFDDQFSVERPDGSNFTLKIRSTKLEDSAMYFCASSEQASPYAQFFGPGTRLTVL.

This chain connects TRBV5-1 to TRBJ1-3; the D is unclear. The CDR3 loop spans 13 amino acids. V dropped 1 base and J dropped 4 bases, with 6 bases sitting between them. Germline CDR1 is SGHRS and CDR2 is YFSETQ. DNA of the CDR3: TGCGCCAGCAGCTTGTCCCCGGGAAACACCATATATTTT. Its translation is CASSLSPGNTIYF.

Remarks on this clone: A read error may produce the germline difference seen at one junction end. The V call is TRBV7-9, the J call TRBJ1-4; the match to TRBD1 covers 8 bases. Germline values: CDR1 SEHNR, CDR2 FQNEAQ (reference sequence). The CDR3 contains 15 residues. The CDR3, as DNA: TGTTCCAGCAGCCAACCCGACAGGGGCACCGAAAAACTGTTTTTT. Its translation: CSSSQPDRGTEKLFF.

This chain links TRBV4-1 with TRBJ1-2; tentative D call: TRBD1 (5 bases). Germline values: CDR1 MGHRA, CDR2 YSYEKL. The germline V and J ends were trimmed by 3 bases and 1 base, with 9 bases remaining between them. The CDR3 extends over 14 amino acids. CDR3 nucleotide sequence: TGCGCCAGCAGCCAGGGGGGGGGTAACTATGGCTACACCTTC. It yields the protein CASSQGGGNYGYTF.

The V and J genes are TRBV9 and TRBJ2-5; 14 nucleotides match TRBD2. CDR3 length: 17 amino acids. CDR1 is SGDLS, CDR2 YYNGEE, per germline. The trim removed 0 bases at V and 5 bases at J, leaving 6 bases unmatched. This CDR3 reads CASSVAGTSGSRETQYF. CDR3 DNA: TGTGCCAGCAGCGTAGCAGGGACTAGCGGGAGTAGGGAGACCCAGTACTTC.

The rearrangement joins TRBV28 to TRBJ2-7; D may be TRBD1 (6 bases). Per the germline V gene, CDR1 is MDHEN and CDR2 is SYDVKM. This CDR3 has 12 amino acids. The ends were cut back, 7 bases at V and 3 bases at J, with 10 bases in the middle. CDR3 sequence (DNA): TGTGCCAGCAACAGGGACCACTACGAGCAGTACTTC. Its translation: CASNRDHYEQYF.

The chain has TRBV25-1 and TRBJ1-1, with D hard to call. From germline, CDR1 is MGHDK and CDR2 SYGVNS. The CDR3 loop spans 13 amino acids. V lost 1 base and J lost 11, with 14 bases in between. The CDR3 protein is CASSESSPLEAFF. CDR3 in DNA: TGTGCCAGCAGTGAATCCAGTCCTTTGGAGGCTTTCTTT.

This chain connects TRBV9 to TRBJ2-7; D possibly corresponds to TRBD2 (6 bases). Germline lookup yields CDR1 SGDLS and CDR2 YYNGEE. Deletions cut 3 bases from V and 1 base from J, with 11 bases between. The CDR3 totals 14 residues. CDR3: CASSGGVGSYEQYF. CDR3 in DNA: TGTGCCAGCAGCGGCGGGGTTGGGTCCTACGAGCAGTACTTC.

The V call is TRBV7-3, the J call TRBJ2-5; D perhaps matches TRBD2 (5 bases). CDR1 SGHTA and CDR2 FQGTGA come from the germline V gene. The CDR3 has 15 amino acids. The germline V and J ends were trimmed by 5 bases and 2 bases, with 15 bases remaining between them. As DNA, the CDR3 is TGTGCCAGCAGCCCCTGGGGAGACGTACAAGAGACCCAGTACTTC. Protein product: CASSPWGDVQETQYF.

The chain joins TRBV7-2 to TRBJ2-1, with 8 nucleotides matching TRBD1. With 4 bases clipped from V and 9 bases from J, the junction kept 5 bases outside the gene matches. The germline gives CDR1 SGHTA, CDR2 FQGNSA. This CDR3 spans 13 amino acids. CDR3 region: CASSSTGGGEQFF. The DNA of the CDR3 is TGTGCCAGCAGCTCTACAGGGGGTGGTGAGCAGTTCTTC. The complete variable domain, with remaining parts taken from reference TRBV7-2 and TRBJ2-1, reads GAGVSQSPSNKVTEKGKDVELRCDPISGHTALYWYRQSLGQGLEFLIYFQGNSAPDKSGLPSDRFSAERTGGSVSTLTIQRTQQEDSAVYLCASSSTGGGEQFFGPGTRLTVL.

The CDR3 region has the DNA TGTGCCAGCAGTCGCCGAGTGTTGCGCCACTACGAGCAGTACTTC. Translated, it gives CASSRRVLRHYEQYF. The gene calls are TRBV27 and TRBJ2-7; D ambiguous. The germline CDR1 and CDR2 sequences are MNHEY and SMNVEV (reference sequence). The CDR3 has 15 amino acids. Between the trimmed V and J ends, which lost 5 bases and 3 bases, there was a span of 17 bases.

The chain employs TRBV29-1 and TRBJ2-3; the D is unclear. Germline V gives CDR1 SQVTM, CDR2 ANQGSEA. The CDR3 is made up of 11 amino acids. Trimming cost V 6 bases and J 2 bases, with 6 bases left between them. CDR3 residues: CSVFFTDTQYF. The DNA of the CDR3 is TGCAGCGTCTTTTTCACAGATACGCAGTATTTT.

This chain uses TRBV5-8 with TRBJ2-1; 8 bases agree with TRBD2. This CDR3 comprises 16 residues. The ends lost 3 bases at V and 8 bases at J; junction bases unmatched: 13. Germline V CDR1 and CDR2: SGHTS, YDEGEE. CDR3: CASSSLESGSFDEQFF. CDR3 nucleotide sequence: TGTGCCAGCAGCTCGCTAGAGAGCGGGAGTTTCGATGAGCAGTTCTTC.

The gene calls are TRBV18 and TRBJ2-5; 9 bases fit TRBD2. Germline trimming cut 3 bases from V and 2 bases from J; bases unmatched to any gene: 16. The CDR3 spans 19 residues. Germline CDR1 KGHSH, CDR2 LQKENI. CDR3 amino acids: CASSPARSSGVFGQETQYF. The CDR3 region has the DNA TGTGCCAGCTCACCTGCTCGCTCTAGCGGGGTCTTCGGGCAAGAGACCCAGTACTTC.

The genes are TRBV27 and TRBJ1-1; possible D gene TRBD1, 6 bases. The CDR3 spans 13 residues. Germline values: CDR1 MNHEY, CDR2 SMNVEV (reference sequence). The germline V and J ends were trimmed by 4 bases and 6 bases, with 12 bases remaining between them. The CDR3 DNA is TGTGCCAGCAGTTACCACAGGGTCTCTGAAGCTTTCTTT. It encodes CASSYHRVSEAFF.

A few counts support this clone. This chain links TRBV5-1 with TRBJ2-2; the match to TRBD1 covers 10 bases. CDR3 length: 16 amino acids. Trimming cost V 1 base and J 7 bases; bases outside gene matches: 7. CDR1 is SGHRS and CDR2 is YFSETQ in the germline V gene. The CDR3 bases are TGCGCCAGCAGCTTGCAAGGGACAGGGGAGAACGGGGAGCTGTTTTTT. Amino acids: CASSLQGTGENGELFF.

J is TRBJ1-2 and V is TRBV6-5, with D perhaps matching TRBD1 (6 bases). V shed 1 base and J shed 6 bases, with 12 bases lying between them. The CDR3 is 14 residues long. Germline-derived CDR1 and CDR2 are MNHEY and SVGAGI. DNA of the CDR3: TGTGCCAGCAGTTACTTAACAGGGACGAATGGCTACACCTTC. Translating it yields CASSYLTGTNGYTF.

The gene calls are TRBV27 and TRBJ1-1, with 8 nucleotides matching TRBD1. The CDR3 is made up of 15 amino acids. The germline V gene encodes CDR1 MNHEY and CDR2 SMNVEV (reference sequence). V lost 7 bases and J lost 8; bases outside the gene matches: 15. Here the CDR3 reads CASKRGEGTGTEAFF. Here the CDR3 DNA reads TGTGCCAGCAAACGGGGCGAAGGGACAGGCACAGAAGCTTTCTTT.

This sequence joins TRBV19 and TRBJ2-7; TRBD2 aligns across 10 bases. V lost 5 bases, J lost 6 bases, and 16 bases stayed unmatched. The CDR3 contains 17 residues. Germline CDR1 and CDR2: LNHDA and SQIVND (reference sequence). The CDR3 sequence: CASSPILGLAGDVEQYF. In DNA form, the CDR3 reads TGTGCCAGTAGTCCTATCCTGGGGCTAGCGGGAGATGTCGAGCAGTACTTC. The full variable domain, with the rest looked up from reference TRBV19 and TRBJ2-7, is DGGITQSPKYLFRKEGQNVTLSCEQNLNHDAMYWYRQDPGQGLRLIYYSQIVNDFQKGDIAEGYSVSREKKESFPLTVTSAQKNPTAFYLCASSPILGLAGDVEQYFGPGTRLTVT.

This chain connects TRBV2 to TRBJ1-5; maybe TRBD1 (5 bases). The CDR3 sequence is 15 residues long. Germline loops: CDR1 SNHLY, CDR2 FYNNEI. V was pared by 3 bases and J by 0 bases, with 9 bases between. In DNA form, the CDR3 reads TGTGCCAGCAGTGATTTGACAGCTAGCAATCAGCCCCAGCATTTT. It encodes CASSDLTASNQPQHF. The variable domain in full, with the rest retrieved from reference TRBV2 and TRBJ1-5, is EPEVTQTPSHQVTQMGQEVILRCVPISNHLYFYWYRQILGQKVEFLVSFYNNEISEKSEIFDDQFSVERPDGSNFTLKIRSTKLEDSAMYFCASSDLTASNQPQHFGDGTRLSIL.

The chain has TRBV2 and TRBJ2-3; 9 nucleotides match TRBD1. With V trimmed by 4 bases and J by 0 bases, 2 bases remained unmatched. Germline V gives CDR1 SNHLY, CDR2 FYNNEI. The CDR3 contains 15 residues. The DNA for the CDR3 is TGTGCCAGCAGTGGAGGGACAGGGAGCACAGATACGCAGTATTTT. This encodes CASSGGTGSTDTQYF.

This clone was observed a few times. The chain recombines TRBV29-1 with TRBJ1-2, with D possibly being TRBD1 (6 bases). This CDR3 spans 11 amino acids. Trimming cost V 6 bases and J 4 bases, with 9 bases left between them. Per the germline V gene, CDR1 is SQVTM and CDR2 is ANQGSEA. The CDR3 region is CSVGTLYGYTF. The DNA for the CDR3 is TGCAGCGTCGGGACACTCTATGGCTACACCTTC.

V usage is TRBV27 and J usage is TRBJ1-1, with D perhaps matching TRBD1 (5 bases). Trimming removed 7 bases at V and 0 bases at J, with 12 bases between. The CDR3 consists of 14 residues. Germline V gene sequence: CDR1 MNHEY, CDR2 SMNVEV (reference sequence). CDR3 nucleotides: TGTGCCAGCAACGGGGGAGGGCTGAACACTGAAGCTTTCTTT. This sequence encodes CASNGGGLNTEAFF.

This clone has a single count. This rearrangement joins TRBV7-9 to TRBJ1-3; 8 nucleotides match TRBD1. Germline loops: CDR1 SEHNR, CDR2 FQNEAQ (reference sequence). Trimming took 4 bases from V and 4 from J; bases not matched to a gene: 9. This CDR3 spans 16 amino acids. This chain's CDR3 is CASSSLTGAGGNTIYF. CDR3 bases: TGTGCCAGCAGCTCCCTGACAGGGGCCGGGGGAAACACCATATATTTT.

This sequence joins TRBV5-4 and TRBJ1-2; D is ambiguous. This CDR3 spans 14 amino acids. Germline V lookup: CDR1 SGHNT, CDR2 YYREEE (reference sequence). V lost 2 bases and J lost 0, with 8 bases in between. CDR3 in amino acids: CASSFAVPNYGYTF. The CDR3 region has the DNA TGTGCCAGCAGCTTTGCGGTCCCTAACTATGGCTACACCTTC.

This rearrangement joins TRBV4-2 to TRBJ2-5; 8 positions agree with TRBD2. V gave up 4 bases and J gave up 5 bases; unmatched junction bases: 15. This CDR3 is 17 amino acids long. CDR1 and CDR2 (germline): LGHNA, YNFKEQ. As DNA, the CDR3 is TGTGCCAGCAGCCTCCTAAGTTCAGCGGGAGTAGGGGAGACCCAGTACTTC. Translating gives CASSLLSSAGVGETQYF.